Below, 26 T cell receptor beta chains from the same sample are listed, as sequenced in a study of blood T cell repertoires in COVID-19. Measured with immunoSEQ multiplex PCR; TCRdb has only the in-frame clones, and not every one. The sample shows approximately 9,500 clones, 89% of them seen only once. The source material was peripheral blood. The receptors come from a human donor in a cohort sampled during active COVID-19.

This chain links TRBV10-1 with TRBJ2-1; D is unclear. The CDR3 has 14 amino acids. Germline-derived CDR1 and CDR2 are WNHNN and SYGVQD (reference sequence). Trimming took off 4 bases at V and 3 bases at J, with 10 bases between the two ends. CDR3 in amino acids: CASSVTEIYNEQFF. The CDR3, as DNA: TGCGCCAGCAGTGTAACAGAGATCTACAATGAGCAGTTCTTC.

The chain employs TRBV29-1 and TRBJ1-4; unclear D gene. The V end was cut by 6 bases, the J end by 3 bases, with 8 bases between. The CDR3 runs to 12 residues. Germline loops: CDR1 SQVTM, CDR2 ANQGSEA. The CDR3 sequence is CSVRIANEKLFF. The CDR3 DNA reads TGCAGCGTGAGGATCGCTAATGAAAAACTGTTTTTT.

This clone was counted once. The CDR3 reads CASSLGAGRELFF. The CDR3 bases are TGTGCCAGCAGTTTAGGGGCAGGGCGGGAGCTGTTTTTT. This chain uses TRBV12-3 or TRBV12-4 with TRBJ2-2; the D gene is possibly TRBD1 (5 bases). V was clipped by 1 base and J by 9 bases, with 9 bases between them. The CDR3 runs 13 residues.

This chain uses TRBV5-1 with TRBJ1-1; 8 bases fit TRBD1. Germline V gene data show CDR1 as SGHRS and CDR2 as YFSETQ. This CDR3 comprises 14 residues. V trimming: 2 bases; J trimming: 5 bases; junction bases outside the gene matches: 5. The CDR3 is CASSFDRGRTEAFF. The CDR3 DNA sequence: TGCGCCAGCAGCTTCGACAGGGGACGGACTGAAGCTTTCTTT.

This sequence joins TRBV11-2 and TRBJ1-6; D is unclear. Germline CDR1 is SGHAT and CDR2 is FQNNGV. V was pared by 5 bases and J by 5 bases, with 4 bases between. This CDR3 comprises 12 residues. CDR3 in DNA: TGTGCCAGCAGCAATAATAATTCACCCCTCCACTTT. As protein: CASSNNNSPLHF.

The chain uses TRBV30 and TRBJ1-5; no clear D. Trimming pared 0 bases from V and 2 bases from J, leaving 14 bases between. The germline CDR1 and CDR2 sequences are GTSNPN and SVGIG (reference sequence). The CDR3 has 16 residues. The CDR3 region is CAWSVHGETGNQPQHF. The CDR3 DNA follows: TGTGCCTGGAGTGTACATGGCGAAACAGGCAATCAGCCCCAGCATTTT.

CDR3 amino acids: CASSLSMGGRETQYF. The CDR3, as DNA: TGCGCCAGCAGCTTGAGTATGGGGGGTAGGGAGACCCAGTACTTC. The rearrangement uses TRBV5-1 and TRBJ2-5; tentative D call: TRBD2 (6 bases). The CDR3 runs to 15 residues. Germline assignment: CDR1 SGHRS and CDR2 YFSETQ. Trimming stripped 1 base from V and 5 bases from J, with 15 bases between.

The J gene is TRBJ1-1, the V gene TRBV28; D is uncertain. Germline V gives CDR1 MDHEN, CDR2 SYDVKM. The CDR3 consists of 11 residues. V lost 6 bases to trimming and J lost 1 base, with 3 bases between them. CDR3 loop: CASSRNTEAFF. The CDR3 DNA reads TGTGCCAGCAGCCGGAACACTGAAGCTTTCTTT.

The chain uses TRBV18 and TRBJ2-7; D unresolved. Looked up from germline, CDR1 is KGHSH and CDR2 is LQKENI. The CDR3 runs to 14 residues. The germline V and J ends were trimmed by 6 bases and 0 bases, with 12 bases remaining between them. The CDR3 spells CASSPQRSSYEQYF. As DNA, the CDR3 is TGTGCCAGCTCGCCGCAACGGAGCTCCTACGAGCAGTACTTC.

J is TRBJ1-5 and V is TRBV27, with D possibly being TRBD1 (6 bases). The CDR3 runs to 16 residues. The germline V gene has CDR1 MNHEY and CDR2 SMNVEV (reference sequence). Trimming pared 10 bases from V and 1 base from J, leaving 20 bases between. The CDR3: CATMGGAGESNQPQHF. The CDR3, as DNA: TGTGCCACCATGGGAGGGGCAGGGGAGAGCAATCAGCCCCAGCATTTT.

The chain joins TRBV2 to TRBJ1-2, with TRBD1 matching over 11 bases. CDR1 and CDR2 (germline): SNHLY, FYNNEI. With V trimmed by 6 bases and J by 4 bases, 4 bases remained unmatched. The CDR3 runs to 14 residues. The CDR3 nucleotides are TGTGCCAGCAGGGACAGGGGGCCCTCCTATGGCTACACCTTC. Protein: CASRDRGPSYGYTF. The whole variable domain, filled in from reference TRBV2 and TRBJ1-2, reads EPEVTQTPSHQVTQMGQEVILRCVPISNHLYFYWYRQILGQKVEFLVSFYNNEISEKSEIFDDQFSVERPDGSNFTLKIRSTKLEDSAMYFCASRDRGPSYGYTFGSGTRLTVV.

This chain links TRBV7-2 with TRBJ2-7, with 12 bases fitting TRBD1. The germline gives CDR1 SGHTA, CDR2 FQGNSA. V gave up 3 bases and J gave up 3 bases; unmatched junction bases: 3. The CDR3 covers 15 residues. CDR3 DNA sequence: TGTGCCAGCAGCTTGGGACAGGGGGCCGGCTACGAGCAGTACTTC. This gives the protein CASSLGQGAGYEQYF.

This chain joins TRBV13 and TRBJ2-7; the D is unclear. V lost 3 bases to trimming and J lost 4 bases, with 10 bases between them. The germline gives CDR1 PRHDT, CDR2 FYEKMQ (reference sequence). The CDR3 loop spans 13 amino acids. The CDR3 protein is CASSLRLEYEQYF. In DNA form, the CDR3 reads TGTGCCAGCAGCTTGAGACTTGAATACGAGCAGTACTTC. Full variable domain (missing parts from reference TRBV13 and TRBJ2-7): AAGVIQSPRHLIKEKRETATLKCYPIPRHDTVYWYQQGPGQDPQFLISFYEKMQSDKGSIPDRFSAQQFSDYHSELNMSSLELGDSALYFCASSLRLEYEQYFGPGTRLTVT.

The chain has TRBV5-1 and TRBJ2-1; weak D call: TRBD2 (5 bases). The V gene lost 0 bases and the J gene lost 8 bases, with 15 bases spanning the gap. Germline CDR1 SGHRS, CDR2 YFSETQ. The CDR3 sequence is 15 residues long. The DNA for the CDR3 is TGCGCCAGCAGCTTGGGACTAAATCGGGGTGATGAGCAGTTCTTC. It specifies CASSLGLNRGDEQFF. Full variable domain (rest looked up from reference TRBV5-1 and TRBJ2-1): KAGVTQTPRYLIKTRGQQVTLSCSPISGHRSVSWYQQTPGQGLQFLFEYFSETQRNKGNFPGRFSGRQFSNSRSEMNVSTLELGDSALYLCASSLGLNRGDEQFFGPGTRLTVL.

This sequence joins TRBV2 and TRBJ1-1; the D gene is possibly TRBD1 (6 bases). Deletions cut 8 bases from V and 4 bases from J, with 14 bases between. The CDR3 runs 13 residues. Germline CDR1 is SNHLY and CDR2 is FYNNEI. Here the CDR3 DNA reads TGTGCCAGCGGACTCCGACAGGCCACTGAAGCTTTCTTT. It yields the protein CASGLRQATEAFF.

The chain is built from TRBV6-4 and TRBJ2-2, with TRBD2 matching over 9 bases. Germline lookup yields CDR1 MRHNA and CDR2 SNTAGT. The CDR3 contains 15 residues. With 4 bases clipped from V and 4 bases from J, the junction kept 4 bases outside the gene matches. The CDR3 region has the DNA TGTGCCAGCAGTGTGATAGCGGGGGCCACCGGGGAGCTGTTTTTT. It is translated as CASSVIAGATGELFF.

The gene calls are TRBV7-8 and TRBJ1-5, with TRBD1 matching 7 bases. Germline V gene data show CDR1 as SGHVS and CDR2 as FQNEAQ. This CDR3 region has 14 residues. The V segment lost 5 bases and the J segment 6 bases; nucleotides outside the gene matches: 7. The CDR3 nucleotides read TGTGCCAGCAGCAGCAGGGGGAGCGGTCAGCCCCAGCATTTT. Translating it yields CASSSRGSGQPQHF.

The rearrangement joins TRBV7-6 to TRBJ2-3; 9 nucleotides align to TRBD1. The CDR3 is made up of 17 amino acids. V dropped 1 base and J dropped 3; count of bases not matched to a gene: 8. Germline V gene sequence: CDR1 SGHVS, CDR2 FNYEAQ. The CDR3 reads CASSLGINRGRTDTQYF. The CDR3 region has the DNA TGTGCCAGCAGCTTAGGGATAAACAGGGGGCGAACAGATACGCAGTATTTT.

The CDR3 DNA sequence: TGCGCCAGCAGCCCCGCCGGGACAGGGGGCCGGTATGGCTACACCTTC. It codes for CASSPAGTGGRYGYTF. The chain employs TRBV4-1 and TRBJ1-2, with 12 nucleotides matching TRBD1. CDR3 length: 16 residues. The germline gives CDR1 MGHRA, CDR2 YSYEKL. Germline trimming cut 4 bases from V and 5 bases from J; bases unmatched to any gene: 8.

V usage is TRBV6-6 and J usage is TRBJ2-3; 7 bases are shared with TRBD2. V dropped 6 bases and J dropped 4; count of bases not matched to a gene: 4. The CDR3 has 13 residues. In germline, CDR1 is MNHNY, CDR2 SVGAGI (reference sequence). CDR3: CASRPTSADTQYF. In DNA form, the CDR3 reads TGTGCCAGCAGACCCACTAGCGCAGATACGCAGTATTTT.

The CDR3 loop is CASSVGAGVDYGYTF. CDR3 sequence (DNA): TGTGCCAGCAGCGTAGGGGCAGGGGTGGACTATGGCTACACCTTC. This chain uses TRBV9 with TRBJ1-2; D is possibly TRBD1 (6 bases). The CDR3 runs to 15 residues. Trimming removed 0 bases at V and 3 bases at J, with 12 bases between. Per germline, CDR1 SGDLS and CDR2 YYNGEE.

The rearrangement joins TRBV30 to TRBJ2-1, with 8 bases identical to TRBD2. CDR3 length: 15 residues. Per germline, CDR1 GTSNPN and CDR2 SVGIG (reference sequence). Trimming took 3 bases from V and 2 from J; bases not matched to a gene: 6. The CDR3 spells CAWRRAGDAYNEQFF. The DNA for the CDR3 is TGTGCCTGGAGGCGAGCGGGGGACGCCTACAATGAGCAGTTCTTC.

The sample holds one count of this clone. The CDR3 protein is CASSLPGGTGDTGELFF. In DNA form, the CDR3 reads TGTGCCAGCAGCCTACCCGGGGGGACAGGGGACACCGGGGAGCTGTTTTTT. The chain employs TRBV3-1 (or the pseudogene TRBV3-2) and TRBJ2-2; the match to TRBD1 covers 10 bases. This CDR3 has 17 residues. CDR1 and CDR2 (germline): LGHDT, YNNKEL (reference sequence). V was pared by 4 bases and J by 3 bases, with 8 bases of the junction left unmatched.

The chain links TRBV15 to TRBJ2-3; possible D gene TRBD2, 6 bases. The V gene lost 4 bases and the J gene lost 0 bases, with 14 bases spanning the gap. The germline V gene encodes CDR1 LNHNV and CDR2 YYDKDF (reference sequence). The CDR3 totals 16 residues. CDR3 DNA sequence: TGTGCCACCAGCAAGGCGGGACGACCTAGCACAGATACGCAGTATTTT. It specifies CATSKAGRPSTDTQYF.

The chain links TRBV6-5 to TRBJ2-7; D perhaps matches TRBD1 (6 bases). Trimming shortened V by 6 bases and J by 0 bases, and 12 bases separated the two germline ends. The germline gives CDR1 MNHEY, CDR2 SVGAGI. The CDR3 contains 14 residues. The CDR3 region is CASRTIQGSYEQYF. The CDR3 region has the DNA TGTGCCAGCAGAACGATACAGGGCTCCTACGAGCAGTACTTC.

The gene calls are TRBV11-2 and TRBJ2-5; TRBD1 is a possible D gene (6 bases). In germline, CDR1 is SGHAT, CDR2 FQNNGV. CDR3 size: 16 residues. The ends were cut back, 0 bases at V and 4 bases at J, with 15 bases in the middle. The CDR3 loop reads CASSLDQDVGGETQYF. CDR3 nucleotide sequence: TGTGCCAGCAGCTTAGACCAGGACGTAGGGGGAGAGACCCAGTACTTC.